This T cell receptor beta chain was documented in a study of response to subunit inactivated influenza vaccine. CDR3 size: 15 residues. Trimming left V 5 bases short and J 1 base short, with 15 bases between. Per germline, CDR1 SGHVS and CDR2 FQNEAQ. Via MiXCR, TCRdb re-called the RT-PCR reads, giving one row per CDR3 protein. The sample shows 860,000 or so distinct CDR3 sequences, approximately 21% of them seen only once. Whole-study results and caveats: It was the authors' suggestion that each seasonal influenza vaccination recruits few new T cells.

Comment on this clonotype: Its antigen is not known.

The source was PBMCs from blood, collected 4 to 6 days after vaccination. The clonotype was recovered from a man aged 50-59 years who received an inactivated influenza vaccine. The rearrangement uses TRBV7-8 and TRBJ2-7, with D possibly being TRBD1 or TRBD2 (5 bases each). DNA of the CDR3: TGTGCCAGCAGCAAGGGACGGGGTCGGTCCTACGAGCAGTACTTC. It codes for CASSKGRGRSYEQYF. Variable domain in full (rest from reference TRBV7-8 and TRBJ2-7): GAGVSQSPRYKVAKRGQDVALRCDPISGHVSLFWYQQALGQGPEFLTYFQNEAQLDKSGLPSDRFFAERPEGSVSTLKIQRTQQEDSAVYLCASSKGRGRSYEQYFGPGTRLTVT.